This T cell receptor beta chain was obtained from a study of T cell responses to AZD1222 COVID-19 vaccine. Across the whole study: Second-dose schedules of about 4 or about 12 weeks were combined. The study, taken as a whole, reports: There were vaccine-associated CD4 TCRs across spike, dominant at 160-218 and 743-854. Breadth and depth of Spike-specific TCRs rose after two AZD1222 doses. There were mostly white British donors and more females than males, and clonal diversity was possibly underestimated.

CDR3 length equals 14 residues. Germline V gives CDR1 LNHDA, CDR2 SQIVND (reference sequence). V lost 6 bases and J lost 1; bases outside the gene matches: 5. This table comes from immunoSEQ multiplex PCR, and its TCRdb copy is limited to in-frame clones, with some not included. The sample has approximately 140,000 clones; under 95% are singletons. Notes on this clone: Its antigen is not identified.

The input for sequencing was peripheral blood, taken on day 0 of AZD1222 vaccination. This TCR was sampled from an adult in good health. V gene TRBV19 combines with J gene TRBJ1-1, with 7 bases identical to TRBD1. The CDR3 DNA reads as TGTGCCAGTAGGAGACAGGGATCGAACACTGAAGCTTTCTTT. It is translated as CASRRQGSNTEAFF.